These 25 T cell receptor beta chains originate from one sample sequenced in a study of CD8 T cells in ankylosing spondylitis. General study points: Characteristic, it appeared, of ankylosing spondylitis blood was a TCR beta motif of eight highly homologous variants.

In TCRdb, the 5' RACE reads were re-called with MiXCR into one record per CDR3 protein. This table holds fewer than 400,000 distinct CDR3 sequences, 20% to 25% found once. These receptors have no known antigen. The sequencing sample was made of blood, either unsorted or a sorted T cell fraction (not recorded which). The receptor set was obtained from a male donor with ankylosing spondylitis.

The chain carries TRBV20-1 and TRBJ1-1; 8 positions match TRBD1. The CDR3 consists of 14 residues. The V and J ends lost 6 bases and 8 bases, in that order; junction bases with no gene match: 14. In germline, CDR1 is DFQATT, CDR2 SNEGSKA (reference sequence). In DNA, the CDR3 is TGCAGTGCCGAACCTCGCACAGGGGGGATGGAAGCTTTCTTT. Its translation: CSAEPRTGGMEAFF.

A note on this clonotype: A read error may produce the germline difference seen at one junction end. The rearrangement links TRBV7-9 to TRBJ1-1; 7 bases are shared with TRBD1. The length of the CDR3 is 14 residues. Germline loops: CDR1 SEHNR, CDR2 FQNEAQ (reference sequence). The CDR3 here is CAGSHRGPNTEAFF. In DNA form, the CDR3 reads TGTGCCGGCAGCCACAGGGGTCCGAACACTGAAGCTTTCTTT.

J is TRBJ2-1 and V is TRBV7-2; 10 bases are a match to TRBD2. The germline CDR1 and CDR2 sequences are SGHTA and FQGNSA. The CDR3 spans 14 residues. The junction had 10 bases not matched to a gene; V was cut back by 10 bases and J by 7 bases. The CDR3, as DNA: TGTGCCACCACACTTAGCGGGAGGATAAATGAGCAGTTCTTC. Protein sequence: CATTLSGRINEQFF.

CDR3 sequence reads: CASSHGQGTDTQYF. The CDR3 DNA sequence: TGCGCCAGCAGCCACGGACAGGGGACAGATACGCAGTATTTT. V is TRBV5-1 and J is TRBJ2-3; 9 bases agree with TRBD1. With V trimmed by 4 bases and J by 3 bases, 3 bases remained unmatched. This CDR3 is 14 amino acids long. Germline CDR1 SGHRS, CDR2 YFSETQ.

This clonotype has more than one count but fewer than ten. The gene calls are TRBV11-2 and TRBJ2-5, with D hard to call. Germline CDR1 SGHAT, CDR2 FQNNGV. V was cut by 5 bases and J by 2 bases, with 9 bases left in between. The CDR3 runs to 13 residues. The CDR3 region has the DNA TGTGCCAGCAGCGCCGGACCTCAAGAGACCCAGTACTTC. Translation gives CASSAGPQETQYF.

The V and J genes are TRBV5-1 and TRBJ2-7, with D perhaps assigned TRBD1 or TRBD2 (5 bases each). V was pared by 4 bases and J by 4 bases, with 18 bases between. This CDR3 has 15 amino acids. Germline lookup yields CDR1 SGHRS and CDR2 YFSETQ. The CDR3 DNA sequence: TGCGCCAGCAGCCGAGGCAGGGAGACGGTTTACGAGCAGTACTTC. Translated, it gives CASSRGRETVYEQYF.

The chain has TRBV5-1 and TRBJ2-2, with TRBD1 matching over 7 bases. The length of the CDR3 is 15 residues. Looked up from germline, CDR1 is SGHRS and CDR2 is YFSETQ. Trimming removed 1 base from V and 3 bases from J; junction bases left unmatched: 3. In nucleotides, the CDR3 is TGCGCCAGCAGCTTGTTTCAGGGGGACACCGGGGAGCTGTTTTTT. Protein: CASSLFQGDTGELFF.

This clonotype was picked up a small number of times. The rearrangement links TRBV9 to TRBJ2-1; 14 bases align to TRBD2. The germline V gene encodes CDR1 SGDLS and CDR2 YYNGEE. After removal of 2 bases from V and 7 bases from J, the junction contained 5 bases not matched to a gene. This CDR3 is built from 16 residues. The CDR3: CASSVYGTSGSNEQFF. The CDR3 DNA reads TGTGCCAGCAGCGTTTATGGGACTAGCGGGAGTAATGAGCAGTTCTTC.

In its sample, this clonotype was seen a few times. This likely comes from a read error, as the CDR3 has no conserved phenylalanine or tryptophan at its end. The chain employs TRBV5-1 and TRBJ1-1, with D maybe TRBD1 (6 bases). The ends were cut back, 0 bases at V and 5 bases at J, with 23 bases in the middle. This CDR3 spans 18 amino acids. Germline CDR1 and CDR2: SGHRS and YFSETQ. DNA for the CDR3: TGCGCCAGCAGCTTGGGGTCCCCCAGGACAGCGGATAAAACTGAAGCTTTCTAT. Translation gives CASSLGSPRTADKTEAFY.

The V and J genes are TRBV12-3 or TRBV12-4 and TRBJ2-7; 8 positions match TRBD1. This CDR3 is built from 14 residues. Losses at the gene ends were 3 bases for V and 3 bases for J; bases not matched to a gene: 4. CDR3 residues: CASSLDRENYEQYF. In DNA, the CDR3 is TGTGCCAGCAGTTTGGACAGGGAGAACTACGAGCAGTACTTC.

The CDR3 nucleotides read TGCAGCGTTTTAAACAGTCTGTTACACACTGAAGCTTTCTTT. It encodes CSVLNSLLHTEAFF. The V call is TRBV29-1, the J call TRBJ1-1; D call uncertain. The CDR3 covers 14 residues. V was cut by 5 bases and J by 3 bases, with 16 bases left in between. The V gene's germline CDR1 is SQVTM and CDR2 ANQGSEA.

This clonotype was counted at least ten times. The genes are TRBV12-3 or TRBV12-4 and TRBJ2-7, with D unresolved. Trimming stripped 1 base from V and 0 bases from J, with 7 bases between. The CDR3 totals 14 residues. The CDR3 spells CASSLGGVSYEQYF. Written as DNA, the CDR3 is TGTGCCAGCAGTTTAGGCGGAGTCTCCTACGAGCAGTACTTC.

This chain links TRBV12-3 or TRBV12-4 with TRBJ1-6, with 8 bases matching TRBD1. Trimming at V came to 6 bases and at J to 0 bases, leaving 7 bases not matched to a gene. This CDR3 contains 17 residues. CDR3 nucleotides: TGTGCCAGCAGCCGGGACAGGCCCAGCTCCTATAATTCACCCCTCCACTTT. Translation: CASSRDRPSSYNSPLHF.

This clonotype was found many times. The V and J genes are TRBV11-2 and TRBJ2-1; 10 positions match TRBD2. CDR3 length equals 14 residues. Germline assignment: CDR1 SGHAT and CDR2 FQNNGV. J lost 9 bases, V lost 2 bases, and 4 bases had no gene match. The CDR3 protein is CASSLLAGVAEQFF. CDR3 DNA: TGTGCCAGCAGCTTACTAGCGGGAGTAGCTGAGCAGTTCTTC.

J is TRBJ2-5 and V is TRBV5-6; TRBD2 agrees at 8 bases. Germline V gene data show CDR1 as SGHDT and CDR2 as YYEEEE. This CDR3 region has 15 residues. Losses at the gene ends were 1 base for V and 4 bases for J; bases not matched to a gene: 6. CDR3 residues: CASSLSGRRRETQYF. CDR3 in DNA: TGTGCCAGCAGCTTGAGCGGGAGAAGGCGAGAGACCCAGTACTTC.

This clonotype was recorded a few times. The chain has TRBV6-1 and TRBJ1-4; TRBD1 might be the D (6 bases). Trimming removed 6 bases from V and 3 bases from J, with 11 bases in between. The CDR3 runs to 14 residues. The germline gives CDR1 MNHNS, CDR2 SASEGT. The CDR3 DNA reads as TGTGCCAGCAGGCTGGGGGCGGCTAATGAAAAACTGTTTTTT. Residues: CASRLGAANEKLFF.

The chain employs TRBV7-2 and TRBJ2-1; D is perhaps TRBD1 (6 bases). Germline V gene data show CDR1 as SGHTA and CDR2 as FQGNSA. There are 15 residues in the CDR3. Between the trimmed V and J ends, which lost 5 bases and 0 bases, there was a span of 11 bases. This chain's CDR3 is CASSTRQASYNEQFF. The DNA for the CDR3 is TGTGCCAGCAGCACCCGACAGGCCTCCTACAATGAGCAGTTCTTC.

The rearrangement links TRBV7-2 to TRBJ2-5; 9 nucleotides line up with TRBD2. The CDR3 spans 14 residues. Trimming at V came to 7 bases and at J to 5 bases, leaving 8 bases not matched to a gene. Germline V CDR1 and CDR2: SGHTA, FQGNSA. The CDR3 sequence is CASTAGLAFETQYF. The CDR3 region has the DNA TGTGCCAGCACCGCGGGACTAGCTTTCGAGACCCAGTACTTC.

This clonotype was recorded at least ten times. This chain links TRBV4-1 with TRBJ2-1, with 7 positions matching TRBD2. Germline V gene lookup returns CDR1 MGHRA and CDR2 YSYEKL. Losses at the gene ends were 2 bases for V and 7 bases for J; bases not matched to a gene: 11. The CDR3 has 16 residues. The CDR3 region is CASSQSSAGVWNEQFF. CDR3 DNA sequence: TGCGCCAGCAGCCAATCTAGTGCGGGAGTTTGGAATGAGCAGTTCTTC.

The table lists this clonotype with a few counts. The V gene is TRBV7-6, the J gene TRBJ1-6, with no clear D. V shed 1 base and J shed 4 bases, with 8 bases lying between them. The length of the CDR3 is 15 residues. CDR1 is SGHVS, CDR2 FNYEAQ, per germline. The CDR3 DNA reads as TGTGCCAGCAGCTTAGTGGCAGGTTATAATTCACCCCTCCACTTT. It codes for CASSLVAGYNSPLHF. The variable domain in full, completed from reference TRBV7-6 and TRBJ1-6, reads GAGVSQSPRYKVTKRGQDVALRCDPISGHVSLYWYRQALGQGPEFLTYFNYEAQQDKSGLPNDRFSAERPEGSISTLTIQRTEQRDSAMYRCASSLVAGYNSPLHFGNGTRLTVT.

The V gene is TRBV7-6, the J gene TRBJ2-5; D is possibly TRBD1 (6 bases). The V gene lost 2 bases and the J gene lost 4 bases, with 14 bases spanning the gap. Germline V gene lookup returns CDR1 SGHVS and CDR2 FNYEAQ. The CDR3 spans 15 residues. The CDR3 sequence: CASSLTFGGGETQYF. The CDR3 DNA follows: TGTGCCAGCAGCTTAACTTTTGGGGGCGGAGAGACCCAGTACTTC.

The chain carries TRBV25-1 and TRBJ1-1; D ambiguous. This CDR3 has 14 amino acids. Between the trimmed V and J ends, which lost 2 bases and 0 bases, there was a span of 7 bases. From germline, CDR1 is MGHDK and CDR2 SYGVNS. The CDR3 sequence is CASSEPTMNTEAFF. The CDR3 DNA is TGTGCCAGCAGTGAACCAACGATGAACACTGAAGCTTTCTTT.

Only a few counts were recorded for this clonotype. V and J are TRBV9 and TRBJ2-3, with unresolved D. With 3 bases removed from V and 2 bases from J, the gap between germline ends came to 13 bases. Germline values: CDR1 SGDLS, CDR2 YYNGEE. This CDR3 is built from 15 residues. The CDR3 sequence: CASSGDAATTDTQYF. CDR3 sequence (DNA): TGTGCCAGCAGCGGAGACGCAGCGACCACAGATACGCAGTATTTT.

About this clonotype itself: Germline and junction disagree at one end, which may indicate a read error. The chain is built from TRBV10-1 and TRBJ2-7; perhaps D is TRBD1 or TRBD2 (5 bases each). Germline loops: CDR1 WNHNN, CDR2 SYGVQD (reference sequence). This CDR3 comprises 11 residues. CDR3 DNA: TGCGCCAGCAGTGGGGGGACCGGACTGCACTTC. Its protein is CASSGGTGLHF.

This clonotype showed up just once. This sequence joins TRBV19 and TRBJ2-3; a possible D gene is TRBD2 (6 bases). V lost 5 bases to trimming and J lost 1 base, with 13 bases between them. Germline V lookup: CDR1 LNHDA, CDR2 SQIVND (reference sequence). This CDR3 spans 15 amino acids. The CDR3 loop reads CASSSSGVGTDTQYF. The CDR3 bases are TGTGCCAGTAGTTCGTCGGGAGTAGGCACAGATACGCAGTATTTT. Based on the CDR3 plus reference TRBV19 and TRBJ2-3, the full variable domain is DGGITQSPKYLFRKEGQNVTLSCEQNLNHDAMYWYRQDPGQGLRLIYYSQIVNDFQKGDIAEGYSVSREKKESFPLTVTSAQKNPTAFYLCASSSSGVGTDTQYFGPGTRLTVL.